Below, 4 T cell receptor beta chains from the same sample are listed, as sequenced in a study of shared clonotypes between healthy human individuals (dated by TCRdb to between 2020 and 2021). Library generation was performed with the immunoSEQ multiplex PCR assay. This immuneACCESS table, as held by TCRdb, lists in-frame sequences with V and J called but not all clones. Of the missing ones, under half trace to an unresolved V gene in checked studies; the others have no known cause. For this sample the table gives about 1.1 million clones, of which 75% to 80% were detected only once. More than 0.55% of the sample is in the top ten clones. The sample consisted of memory CD4+ T cells from PBMCs. Explained via the paper, the cell subset or site label denotes: CD45RA-negative fraction. These receptors were collected from a man younger than 30 in good health. Some clones in this sample may be carry-over from other donors' samples.

The rearrangement links TRBV11-2 to TRBJ1-2; D is uncertain. The CDR3 runs to 14 residues. CDR1 is SGHAT, CDR2 FQNNGV, per germline. Deletions cut 1 base from V and 6 bases from J, with 12 bases between. The CDR3 nucleotides are TGTGCCAGCAGCTTAGGATCGGGCGGGAATGGCTACACCTTC. This translates into CASSLGSGGNGYTF.

The V call is TRBV11-2, the J call TRBJ2-2, with D perhaps matching TRBD2 (5 bases). CDR1 is SGHAT, CDR2 FQNNGV, per germline. The CDR3 totals 17 residues. V was cut by 2 bases and J by 2 bases, with 15 bases left in between. The CDR3 nucleotides read TGTGCCAGCAGCTTACGGGTAGGGAGCAGCAACACCGGGGAGCTGTTTTTT. Translated, it gives CASSLRVGSSNTGELFF.

CDR3 loop: CASSPARGRREQYF. DNA of the CDR3: TGTGCCAGCTCACCAGCTCGCGGGAGGCGTGAGCAGTACTTC. V is TRBV18 and J is TRBJ2-7, with 8 positions matching TRBD2. The junction had 7 bases not matched to a gene; V was cut back by 2 bases and J by 7 bases. This CDR3 region has 14 residues. Germline V gene sequence: CDR1 KGHSH, CDR2 LQKENI.

This clone was recorded many times. The identical CDR3 is also encoded by other nucleotide sequences in the sample. The V call is TRBV5-1, the J call TRBJ2-7; TRBD2 agrees at 11 bases. V shed 3 bases and J 4 bases; nucleotides not matched to a gene: 9. Germline loops: CDR1 SGHRS, CDR2 YFSETQ. CDR3 length: 16 amino acids. CDR3 residues: CASSWTLAGGGYEQYF. CDR3 DNA: TGCGCCAGCAGCTGGACCCTAGCGGGAGGTGGGTACGAGCAGTACTTC.